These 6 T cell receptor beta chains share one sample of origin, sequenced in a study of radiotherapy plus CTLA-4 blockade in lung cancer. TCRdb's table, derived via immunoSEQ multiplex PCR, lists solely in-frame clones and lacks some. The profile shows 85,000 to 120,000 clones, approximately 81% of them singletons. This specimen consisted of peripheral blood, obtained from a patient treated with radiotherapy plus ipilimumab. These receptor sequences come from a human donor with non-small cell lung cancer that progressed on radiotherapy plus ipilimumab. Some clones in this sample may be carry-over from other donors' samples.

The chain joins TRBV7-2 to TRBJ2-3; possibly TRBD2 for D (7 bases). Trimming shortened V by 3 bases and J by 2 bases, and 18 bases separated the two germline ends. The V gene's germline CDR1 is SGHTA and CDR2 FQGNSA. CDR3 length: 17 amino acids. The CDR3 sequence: CASSFRGGSLSTDTQYF. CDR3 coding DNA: TGTGCCAGCAGCTTTAGGGGGGGCTCCTTATCCACAGATACGCAGTATTTT.

CDR3 protein: CASSLAVAANPYEQYF. In DNA, the CDR3 is TGTGCCAGCAGCTTGGCCGTGGCAGCGAACCCCTACGAGCAGTACTTC. V is TRBV5-4 and J is TRBJ2-7; D gene ambiguous. The germline gives CDR1 SGHNT, CDR2 YYREEE (reference sequence). The CDR3 is 16 amino acids. Trimming shortened V by 0 bases and J by 2 bases, and 15 bases separated the two germline ends.

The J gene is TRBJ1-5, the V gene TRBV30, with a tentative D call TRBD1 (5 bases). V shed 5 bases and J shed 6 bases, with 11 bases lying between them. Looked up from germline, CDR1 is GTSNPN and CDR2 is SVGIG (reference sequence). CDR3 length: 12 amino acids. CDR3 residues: CAWDQGGQPQHF. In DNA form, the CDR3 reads TGTGCCTGGGATCAGGGAGGTCAGCCCCAGCATTTT.

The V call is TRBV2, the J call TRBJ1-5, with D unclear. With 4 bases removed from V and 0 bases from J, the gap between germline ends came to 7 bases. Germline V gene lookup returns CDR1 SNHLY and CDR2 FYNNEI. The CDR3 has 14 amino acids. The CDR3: CASSARSSNQPQHF. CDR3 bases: TGTGCCAGCAGTGCTCGAAGTAGCAATCAGCCCCAGCATTTT.

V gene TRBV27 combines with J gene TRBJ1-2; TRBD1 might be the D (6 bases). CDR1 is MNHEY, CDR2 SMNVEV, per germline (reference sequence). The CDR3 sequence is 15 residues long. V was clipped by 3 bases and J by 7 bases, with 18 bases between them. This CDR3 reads CASSLAPRGGRGYTF. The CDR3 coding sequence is TGTGCCAGCAGTTTGGCCCCGAGGGGGGGGCGTGGCTACACCTTC.

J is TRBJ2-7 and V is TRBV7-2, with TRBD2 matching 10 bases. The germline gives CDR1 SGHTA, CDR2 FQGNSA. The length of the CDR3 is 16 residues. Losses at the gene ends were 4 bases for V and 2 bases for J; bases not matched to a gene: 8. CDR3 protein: CASSSGLAGVPYEQYF. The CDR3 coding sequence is TGTGCCAGCAGCTCCGGGCTAGCGGGGGTCCCCTACGAGCAGTACTTC.